The rows below give T cell receptor beta chains drawn from one sample of a study of T cells in Graves' hyperthyroidism and ophthalmopathy. TCRdb reprocessed the multiplex PCR reads via MiXCR and lists one record per CDR3 protein. Of 500,000 to 600,000 distinct CDR3 sequences listed, 16% are singletons. Material: blood. All receptors derive from a woman aged 18-29 years with Graves' hyperthyroidism. Both conserved end residues are part of each CDR3. The order of the fields is V gene, D gene, J gene, clone size, CDR3 protein, CDR3 DNA. D genes are given only for firm matches. The size entry is marked missing in some rows and otherwise reads once, few, many or a size class.

v_gene: TRBV20-1; d_gene: .; j_gene: TRBJ2-1; abundance: few; CDR3aa: CSARPGSYNEQFF; CDR3nt: TGCAGTGCTAGGCCAGGGTCCTACAATGAGCAGTTCTTC
v_gene: TRBV7-8; d_gene: TRBD2; j_gene: TRBJ2-7; abundance: many; CDR3aa: CASSPLSGRAVRNYEQYF; CDR3nt: TGTGCCAGCAGCCCACTAAGCGGGAGGGCCGTCAGAAACTACGAGCAGTACTTC
v_gene: TRBV12-3/TRBV12-4; d_gene: TRBD2; j_gene: TRBJ2-5; abundance: .; CDR3aa: CASSPSGPLSETQYF; CDR3nt: TGTGCCAGCAGTCCTAGCGGCCCCCTATCGGAGACCCAGTACTTC
v_gene: TRBV28; d_gene: .; j_gene: TRBJ1-1; abundance: many; CDR3aa: CASSWAGPNTEAFF; CDR3nt: TGTGCCAGCAGTTGGGCCGGACCGAACACTGAAGCTTTCTTT
v_gene: TRBV28; d_gene: .; j_gene: TRBJ2-4; abundance: many; CDR3aa: CASMKTVAKNIQYF; CDR3nt: TGTGCCAGCATGAAAACGGTAGCCAAAAACATTCAGTACTTC
v_gene: TRBV5-4; d_gene: .; j_gene: TRBJ1-1; abundance: .; CDR3aa: CASGSDRRSMNTEAFF; CDR3nt: TGTGCCAGCGGCTCCGATCGGCGCAGCATGAACACTGAAGCTTTCTTT
v_gene: TRBV6-2/TRBV6-3; d_gene: .; j_gene: TRBJ2-2; abundance: many; CDR3aa: CASRRRTMNTGELFF; CDR3nt: TGTGCCAGCCGTCGAAGGACGATGAACACCGGGGAGCTGTTTTTT
v_gene: TRBV19; d_gene: .; j_gene: TRBJ1-5; abundance: few; CDR3aa: CASSIEGVRDSNQPQHF; CDR3nt: TGTGCCAGTAGTATAGAAGGCGTCCGGGACAGCAATCAGCCCCAGCATTTT
v_gene: TRBV14; d_gene: .; j_gene: TRBJ2-5; abundance: .; CDR3aa: CASSPFDRQETQYF; CDR3nt: TGTGCCAGCAGCCCGTTCGACAGACAAGAGACCCAGTACTTC
v_gene: TRBV4-3; d_gene: TRBD2; j_gene: TRBJ2-3; abundance: .; CDR3aa: CASSEGTSRADTQYF; CDR3nt: TGCGCCAGCAGCGAAGGGACTAGCCGAGCAGATACGCAGTATTTT
v_gene: TRBV6-1; d_gene: .; j_gene: TRBJ2-2; abundance: many; CDR3aa: CASSWSSANTGELFF; CDR3nt: TGTGCCAGCAGTTGGAGTAGCGCCAACACCGGGGAGCTGTTTTTT
v_gene: TRBV4-1; d_gene: .; j_gene: TRBJ2-1; abundance: .; CDR3aa: CASSQVIAGLSYNEQFF; CDR3nt: TGCGCCAGCAGCCAAGTTATCGCAGGGCTCTCCTACAATGAGCAGTTCTTC
v_gene: TRBV6-1; d_gene: .; j_gene: TRBJ1-1; abundance: few; CDR3aa: CASRYVYQGRNTEAFF; CDR3nt: TGTGCCAGCAGATACGTCTACCAGGGCCGGAACACTGAAGCTTTCTTT
v_gene: TRBV7-9; d_gene: .; j_gene: TRBJ1-1; abundance: many; CDR3aa: CASSTFAGRFSEAFF; CDR3nt: TGTGCCAGCAGCACCTTTGCGGGGAGGTTTTCTGAAGCTTTCTTT
v_gene: TRBV7-9; d_gene: .; j_gene: TRBJ2-2; abundance: .; CDR3aa: CASSLGPPGELFF; CDR3nt: TGTGCCAGCAGCTTAGGACCGCCCGGGGAGCTGTTTTTT
v_gene: TRBV7-2; d_gene: .; j_gene: TRBJ2-1; abundance: many; CDR3aa: CASSLKGNNEQFF; CDR3nt: TGTGCCAGCAGCTTAAAGGGGAACAATGAGCAGTTCTTC
v_gene: TRBV5-1; d_gene: .; j_gene: TRBJ2-7; abundance: many; CDR3aa: CASSLDSGVEQYF; CDR3nt: TGCGCCAGCAGCTTGGATTCTGGGGTCGAGCAGTACTTC
v_gene: TRBV20-1; d_gene: .; j_gene: TRBJ2-1; abundance: many; CDR3aa: CSARVRTLGYNEQFF; CDR3nt: TGCAGTGCTAGAGTCCGGACCTTAGGCTACAATGAGCAGTTCTTC
v_gene: TRBV6-1; d_gene: TRBD2; j_gene: TRBJ2-5; abundance: few; CDR3aa: CASSEQGPGGPRETQYF; CDR3nt: TGTGCCAGCAGTGAACAAGGTCCGGGAGGGCCAAGGGAGACCCAGTACTTC
v_gene: TRBV6-2/TRBV6-3; d_gene: .; j_gene: TRBJ1-1; abundance: many; CDR3aa: CASSYSGRVTEAFF; CDR3nt: TGTGCCAGCAGTTACTCAGGCCGTGTAACTGAAGCTTTCTTT
v_gene: TRBV11-3; d_gene: .; j_gene: TRBJ2-2; abundance: .; CDR3aa: CASSSPYRVRGELFF; CDR3nt: TGTGCCAGCAGCTCACCTTACAGGGTTAGGGGGGAGCTGTTTTTT
v_gene: TRBV20-1; d_gene: TRBD2; j_gene: TRBJ2-3; abundance: many; CDR3aa: CSARGLAGGVGDTQYF; CDR3nt: TGCAGTGCTCGGGGACTAGCGGGAGGGGTTGGAGATACGCAGTATTTT
v_gene: TRBV3-1; d_gene: .; j_gene: TRBJ2-7; abundance: few; CDR3aa: CASSQIPPGENSEQYF; CDR3nt: TGTGCCAGCAGCCAAATCCCCCCCGGGGAGAATAGCGAGCAGTACTTC
v_gene: TRBV5-6; d_gene: .; j_gene: TRBJ2-3; abundance: few; CDR3aa: CASSTGVGVADTQYF; CDR3nt: TGTGCCAGCAGCACCGGAGTCGGGGTTGCAGATACGCAGTATTTT
v_gene: TRBV7-9; d_gene: .; j_gene: TRBJ2-2; abundance: many; CDR3aa: CASRTDGNTGELFF; CDR3nt: TGTGCCAGCAGAACGGACGGGAACACCGGGGAGCTGTTTTTT
v_gene: TRBV28; d_gene: TRBD2; j_gene: TRBJ2-7; abundance: many; CDR3aa: CASTTGLAGEQYF; CDR3nt: TGTGCCAGCACCACAGGCTTAGCGGGCGAGCAGTACTTC
v_gene: TRBV5-1; d_gene: .; j_gene: TRBJ2-1; abundance: many; CDR3aa: CASSFFVGPGSYNEQFF; CDR3nt: TGCGCCAGCAGCTTTTTTGTCGGGCCCGGGTCCTACAATGAGCAGTTCTTC
v_gene: TRBV20-1; d_gene: .; j_gene: TRBJ1-1; abundance: many; CDR3aa: CSARVRDTEAFF; CDR3nt: TGCAGTGCTAGAGTCAGGGACACTGAAGCTTTCTTT
v_gene: TRBV12-3/TRBV12-4; d_gene: .; j_gene: TRBJ1-1; abundance: many; CDR3aa: CASSLTANTEAFF; CDR3nt: TGTGCCAGCAGTTTGACAGCGAACACTGAAGCTTTCTTT
v_gene: TRBV30; d_gene: .; j_gene: TRBJ1-3; abundance: .; CDR3aa: CASNKPGASSGNTIYF; CDR3nt: TGTGCCTCTAACAAACCAGGGGCCAGCTCTGGAAACACCATATATTTT
v_gene: TRBV19; d_gene: TRBD1; j_gene: TRBJ2-2; abundance: .; CDR3aa: CASSADRADTGELFF; CDR3nt: TGTGCCAGTAGTGCTGACAGGGCGGACACCGGGGAGCTGTTTTTT
v_gene: TRBV12-3/TRBV12-4; d_gene: TRBD1; j_gene: TRBJ2-7; abundance: many; CDR3aa: CASAYGTGLLGYEQYF; CDR3nt: TGTGCCAGCGCCTATGGGACAGGGTTATTAGGCTACGAGCAGTACTTC
v_gene: TRBV30; d_gene: TRBD1; j_gene: TRBJ2-5; abundance: once; CDR3aa: CAWSVDRRREAQYF; CDR3nt: TGTGCCTGGAGTGTGGACAGGAGGCGAGAGGCCCAGTACTTC
v_gene: TRBV12-3/TRBV12-4; d_gene: .; j_gene: TRBJ1-1; abundance: many; CDR3aa: CASSLGGLTNTEAFF; CDR3nt: TGTGCCAGCAGTTTAGGGGGACTTACGAACACTGAAGCTTTCTTT
v_gene: TRBV7-9; d_gene: .; j_gene: TRBJ2-7; abundance: many; CDR3aa: CASSLAIKSYEQYF; CDR3nt: TGTGCCAGCAGCTTAGCCATTAAATCCTACGAGCAGTACTTC
v_gene: TRBV28; d_gene: .; j_gene: TRBJ1-6; abundance: few; CDR3aa: CASSLWNTPLHF; CDR3nt: TGTGCCAGCAGTTTATGGAATACACCCCTCCACTTT
v_gene: TRBV19; d_gene: TRBD1; j_gene: TRBJ2-5; abundance: .; CDR3aa: CASSPAGGETQYF; CDR3nt: TGTGCCAGTAGTCCGGCAGGGGGAGAGACCCAGTACTTC
v_gene: TRBV27; d_gene: TRBD2; j_gene: TRBJ2-7; abundance: many; CDR3aa: CASSWTSSSYEQYF; CDR3nt: TGTGCCAGCAGTTGGACTAGCAGCTCCTACGAGCAGTACTTC
v_gene: TRBV6-4; d_gene: .; j_gene: TRBJ2-7; abundance: many; CDR3aa: CASSELQGLGEQYF; CDR3nt: TGTGCCAGCAGTGAGTTGCAGGGTTTAGGAGAGCAGTACTTC
v_gene: TRBV10-3; d_gene: .; j_gene: TRBJ1-2; abundance: few; CDR3aa: CATADGNYGYTF; CDR3nt: TGTGCCACCGCAGACGGCAACTATGGCTACACCTTC
v_gene: TRBV11-2; d_gene: TRBD2; j_gene: TRBJ2-3; abundance: few; CDR3aa: CASSPGGAGDADTQYF; CDR3nt: TGTGCCAGCAGCCCGGGGGGAGCGGGAGACGCAGATACGCAGTATTTT
v_gene: TRBV18; d_gene: .; j_gene: TRBJ2-5; abundance: .; CDR3aa: CASSPSGIQETQYF; CDR3nt: TGTGCCAGCTCACCTTCAGGGATCCAAGAGACCCAGTACTTC
v_gene: TRBV4-2; d_gene: TRBD1; j_gene: TRBJ2-3; abundance: many; CDR3aa: CASSQDSQGARSDTQYF; CDR3nt: TGTGCCAGCAGCCAAGACTCCCAGGGGGCGAGGTCAGATACGCAGTATTTT
v_gene: TRBV7-9; d_gene: TRBD2; j_gene: TRBJ2-1; abundance: .; CDR3aa: CASSLATREVAYNEQFF; CDR3nt: TGTGCCAGCAGCTTAGCTACACGGGAGGTTGCCTACAATGAGCAGTTCTTC
v_gene: TRBV20-1; d_gene: .; j_gene: TRBJ2-1; abundance: few; CDR3aa: CSATSDYEQFF; CDR3nt: TGCAGTGCTACTAGCGACTATGAGCAGTTCTTC
v_gene: TRBV29-1; d_gene: .; j_gene: TRBJ1-2; abundance: .; CDR3aa: CSVGVGGALGYTF; CDR3nt: TGCAGCGTCGGTGTCGGGGGGGCGCTGGGCTACACCTTC
v_gene: TRBV30; d_gene: .; j_gene: TRBJ2-1; abundance: many; CDR3aa: CAWGESYNEQFF; CDR3nt: TGTGCCTGGGGGGAGTCCTACAATGAGCAGTTCTTC
v_gene: TRBV4-1; d_gene: .; j_gene: TRBJ1-2; abundance: .; CDR3aa: CASSQDEGRVGYTF; CDR3nt: TGCGCCAGCAGCCAAGATGAAGGGAGAGTGGGCTACACCTTC
v_gene: TRBV20-1; d_gene: .; j_gene: TRBJ1-1; abundance: .; CDR3aa: CSARTEFKAFF; CDR3nt: TGCAGTGCTCGCACAGAATTCAAAGCTTTCTTT
v_gene: TRBV7-2; d_gene: TRBD2; j_gene: TRBJ2-3; abundance: .; CDR3aa: CASSLGLAPGTDTQYF; CDR3nt: TGTGCCAGCAGCTTAGGACTAGCGCCTGGCACAGATACGCAGTATTTT
v_gene: TRBV15; d_gene: .; j_gene: TRBJ2-1; abundance: .; CDR3aa: CATNRDWLVGNEQFF; CDR3nt: TGTGCCACCAACAGAGATTGGCTAGTCGGCAATGAGCAGTTCTTC
v_gene: TRBV6-2/TRBV6-3; d_gene: .; j_gene: TRBJ2-7; abundance: many; CDR3aa: CASTQRAYEQYF; CDR3nt: TGTGCCAGCACACAGAGGGCCTACGAGCAGTACTTC
v_gene: TRBV20-1; d_gene: TRBD2; j_gene: TRBJ2-3; abundance: .; CDR3aa: CSASRLAATDTQYF; CDR3nt: TGCAGTGCTAGTCGACTAGCGGCCACAGATACGCAGTATTTT
v_gene: TRBV7-9; d_gene: .; j_gene: TRBJ1-5; abundance: few; CDR3aa: CASSFSGAGQPQHF; CDR3nt: TGTGCCAGCAGTTTCAGCGGGGCCGGTCAGCCCCAGCATTTT